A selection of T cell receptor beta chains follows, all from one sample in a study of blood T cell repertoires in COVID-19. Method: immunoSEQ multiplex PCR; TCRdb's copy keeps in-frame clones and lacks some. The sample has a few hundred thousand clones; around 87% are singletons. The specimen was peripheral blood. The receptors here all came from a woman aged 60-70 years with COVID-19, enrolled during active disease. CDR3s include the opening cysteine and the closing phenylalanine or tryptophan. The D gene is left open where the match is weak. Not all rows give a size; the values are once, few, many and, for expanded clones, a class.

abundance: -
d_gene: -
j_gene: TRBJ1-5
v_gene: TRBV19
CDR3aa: CASTLMGLGGQPQHF
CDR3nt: TGTGCCAGTACCCTGATGGGCCTGGGGGGTCAGCCCCAGCATTTT

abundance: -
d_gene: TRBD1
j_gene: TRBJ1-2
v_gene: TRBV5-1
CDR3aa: CASSLMGQNYGYTF
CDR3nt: TGCGCCAGCAGCTTGATGGGACAGAACTATGGCTACACCTTC

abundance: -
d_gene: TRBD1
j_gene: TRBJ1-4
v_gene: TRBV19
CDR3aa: CASTWDSNNEKLFF
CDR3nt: TGTGCCAGTACCTGGGACAGCAACAATGAAAAACTGTTTTTT

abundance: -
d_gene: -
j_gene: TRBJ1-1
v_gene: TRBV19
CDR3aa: CASSISRTYTEAFF
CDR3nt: TGTGCCAGTAGTATTTCCAGGACATACACTGAAGCTTTCTTT

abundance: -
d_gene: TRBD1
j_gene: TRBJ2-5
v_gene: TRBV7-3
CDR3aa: CASRSSGTGVFETQYF
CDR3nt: TGTGCCAGCAGGTCCTCCGGGACAGGGGTATTCGAGACCCAGTACTTC

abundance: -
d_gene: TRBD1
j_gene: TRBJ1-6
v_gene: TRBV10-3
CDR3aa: CAISDTGGYNSPLHF
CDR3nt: TGTGCCATCAGTGATACAGGGGGATACAATTCACCCCTCCACTTT

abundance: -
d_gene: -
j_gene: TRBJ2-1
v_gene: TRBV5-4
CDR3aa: CASSGLDGRSSYNEQFF
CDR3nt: TGTGCCAGCAGCGGTCTAGACGGGAGAAGCTCCTACAATGAGCAGTTCTTC

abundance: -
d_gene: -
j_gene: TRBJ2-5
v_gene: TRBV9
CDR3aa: CASSVDRDTPDQYF
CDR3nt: TGTGCCAGCAGCGTAGATCGGGACACCCCAGACCAGTACTTC

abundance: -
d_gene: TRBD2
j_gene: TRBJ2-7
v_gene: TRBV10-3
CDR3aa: CAIRGLAGGRGYEQYF
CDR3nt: TGTGCCATCAGGGGCCTAGCGGGGGGGCGTGGATACGAGCAGTACTTC

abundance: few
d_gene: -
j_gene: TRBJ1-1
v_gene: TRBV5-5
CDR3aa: CASRLVNTEAFF
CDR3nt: TGTGCCAGCAGACTAGTGAACACTGAAGCTTTCTTT

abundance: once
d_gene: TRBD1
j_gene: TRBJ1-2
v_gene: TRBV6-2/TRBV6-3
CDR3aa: CASSYGQGADGYTF
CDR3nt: TGTGCCAGCAGTTACGGACAGGGGGCGGATGGCTACACCTTC

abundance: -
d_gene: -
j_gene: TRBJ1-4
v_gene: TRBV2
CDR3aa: CASSDRVSTNEKLFF
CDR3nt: TGTGCCAGCAGTGACAGGGTATCCACTAATGAAAAACTGTTTTTT

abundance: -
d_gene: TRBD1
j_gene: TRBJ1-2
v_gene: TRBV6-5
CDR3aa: CASSTTQGAGYTF
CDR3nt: TGTGCCAGCAGTACCACACAGGGGGCAGGCTACACCTTC

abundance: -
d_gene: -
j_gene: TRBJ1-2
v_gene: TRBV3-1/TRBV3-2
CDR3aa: CASSLSIGYTF
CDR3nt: TGTGCCAGCAGCCTTTCCATTGGCTACACCTTC

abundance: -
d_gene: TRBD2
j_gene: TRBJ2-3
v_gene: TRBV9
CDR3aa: CASSAGTSGQSTDTQYF
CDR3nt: TGTGCCAGCAGCGCCGGGACTAGCGGGCAAAGCACAGATACGCAGTATTTT

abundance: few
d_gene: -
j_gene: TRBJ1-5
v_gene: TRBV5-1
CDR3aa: CASSLGGLGQPQHF
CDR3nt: TGCGCCAGCAGCTTGGGAGGGTTGGGTCAGCCCCAGCATTTT

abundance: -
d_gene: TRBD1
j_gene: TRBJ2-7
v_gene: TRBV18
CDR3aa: CASSPGQSYEQYF
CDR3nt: TGTGCCAGCTCACCGGGACAGTCCTACGAGCAGTACTTC